This T cell receptor (beta chain) was obtained from a study of T cell changes during pregnancy in multiple sclerosis. Assay used: immunoSEQ multiplex PCR; TCRdb lists only in-frame clones, some missing. The sample yields tens of thousands of clones, over 80% seen once. This CDR3 comprises 18 residues. The V and J ends lost 0 bases and 1 base respectively, with 18 bases between them. The germline CDR1 and CDR2 sequences are LNHNV and YYDKDF (reference sequence). Source: peripheral blood, taken before pregnancy. The gene calls are TRBV15 and TRBJ1-1, with a tentative D call TRBD1 (6 bases). The sequence came from a female donor with multiple sclerosis, enrolled in a pregnancy study. Here the CDR3 DNA reads TGTGCCACCAGCAGAGATAGATCCAGGGGCGACACGAACACTGAAGCTTTCTTT. As protein: CATSRDRSRGDTNTEAFF.